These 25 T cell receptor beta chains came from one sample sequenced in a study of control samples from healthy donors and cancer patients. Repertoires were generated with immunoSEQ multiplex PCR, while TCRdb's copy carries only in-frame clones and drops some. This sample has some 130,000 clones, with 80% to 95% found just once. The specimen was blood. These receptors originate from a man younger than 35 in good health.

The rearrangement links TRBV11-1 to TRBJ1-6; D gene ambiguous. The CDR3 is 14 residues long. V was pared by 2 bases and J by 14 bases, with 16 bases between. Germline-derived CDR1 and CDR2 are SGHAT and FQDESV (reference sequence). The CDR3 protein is CASSLNAGTGALHF. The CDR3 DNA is TGTGCCAGCAGCTTAAATGCAGGCACCGGTGCCCTCCACTTT.

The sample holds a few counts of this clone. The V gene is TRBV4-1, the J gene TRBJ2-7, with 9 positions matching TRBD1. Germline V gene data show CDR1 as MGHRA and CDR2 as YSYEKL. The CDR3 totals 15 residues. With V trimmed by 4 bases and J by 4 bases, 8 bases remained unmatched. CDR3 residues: CASSREQGAGYEQYF. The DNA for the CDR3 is TGCGCCAGCAGCCGGGAACAGGGGGCAGGGTACGAGCAGTACTTC.

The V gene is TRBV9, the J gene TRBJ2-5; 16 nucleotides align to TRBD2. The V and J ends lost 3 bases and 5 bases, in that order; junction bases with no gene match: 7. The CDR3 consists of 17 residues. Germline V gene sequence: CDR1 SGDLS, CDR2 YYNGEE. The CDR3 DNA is TGTGCCAGCAGCGCCGGGACTAGCGGGGGGGCCTTGGAGACCCAGTACTTC. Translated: CASSAGTSGGALETQYF. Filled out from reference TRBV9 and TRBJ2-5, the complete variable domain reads DSGVTQTPKHLITATGQRVTLRCSPRSGDLSVYWYQQSLDQGLQFLIQYYNGEERAKGNILERFSAQQFPDLHSELNLSSLELGDSALYFCASSAGTSGGALETQYFGPGTRLLVL.

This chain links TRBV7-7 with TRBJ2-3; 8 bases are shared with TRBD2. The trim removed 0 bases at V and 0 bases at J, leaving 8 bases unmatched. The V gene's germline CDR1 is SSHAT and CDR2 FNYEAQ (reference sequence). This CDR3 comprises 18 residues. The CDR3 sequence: CASSLAGVAGPSTDTQYF. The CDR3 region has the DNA TGTGCCAGCAGCTTAGCGGGGGTAGCGGGGCCTAGCACAGATACGCAGTATTTT.

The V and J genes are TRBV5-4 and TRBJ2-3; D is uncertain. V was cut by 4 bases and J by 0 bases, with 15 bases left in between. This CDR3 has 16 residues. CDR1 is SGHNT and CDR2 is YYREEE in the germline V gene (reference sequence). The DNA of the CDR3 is TGTGCCAGCAGCCACACCGGCGGCCCTAGCACAGATACGCAGTATTTT. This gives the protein CASSHTGGPSTDTQYF.

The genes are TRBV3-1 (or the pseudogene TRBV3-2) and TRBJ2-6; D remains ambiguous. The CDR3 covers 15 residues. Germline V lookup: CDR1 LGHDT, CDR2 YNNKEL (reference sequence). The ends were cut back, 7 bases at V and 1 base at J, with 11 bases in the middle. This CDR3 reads CASTLLGSGANVLTF. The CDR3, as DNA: TGTGCCAGCACCCTTTTGGGGTCTGGGGCCAACGTCCTGACTTTC.

The CDR3 DNA sequence: TGTGCCAGCAGGACCGGGACAGACAATGAGCAGTTCTTC. Its translation is CASRTGTDNEQFF. The chain joins TRBV5-4 to TRBJ2-1, with 7 positions matching TRBD1. Germline V gene data show CDR1 as SGHNT and CDR2 as YYREEE (reference sequence). The CDR3 is made up of 13 amino acids. J lost 5 bases, V lost 5 bases, and 4 bases had no gene match.

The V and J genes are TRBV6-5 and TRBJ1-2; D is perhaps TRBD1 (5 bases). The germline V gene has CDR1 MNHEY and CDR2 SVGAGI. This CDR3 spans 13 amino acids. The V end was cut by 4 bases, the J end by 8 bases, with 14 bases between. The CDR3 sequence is CASSFLTGVGYTF. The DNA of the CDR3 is TGTGCCAGCAGTTTTTTAACAGGTGTGGGCTACACCTTC.

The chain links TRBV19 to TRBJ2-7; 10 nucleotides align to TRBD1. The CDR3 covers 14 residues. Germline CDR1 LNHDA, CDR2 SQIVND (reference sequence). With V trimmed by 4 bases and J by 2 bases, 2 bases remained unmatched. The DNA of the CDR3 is TGTGCCAGTAGTACCGGGACAGGGGCCTACGAGCAGTACTTC. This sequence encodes CASSTGTGAYEQYF.

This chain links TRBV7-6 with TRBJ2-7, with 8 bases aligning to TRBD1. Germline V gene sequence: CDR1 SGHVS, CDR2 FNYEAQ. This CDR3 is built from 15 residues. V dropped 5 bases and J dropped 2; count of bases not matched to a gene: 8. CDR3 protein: CASSQGQGGTYEQYF. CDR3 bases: TGTGCCAGCAGCCAAGGACAGGGAGGAACCTACGAGCAGTACTTC. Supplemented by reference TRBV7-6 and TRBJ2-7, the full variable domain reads GAGVSQSPRYKVTKRGQDVALRCDPISGHVSLYWYRQALGQGPEFLTYFNYEAQQDKSGLPNDRFSAERPEGSISTLTIQRTEQRDSAMYRCASSQGQGGTYEQYFGPGTRLTVT.

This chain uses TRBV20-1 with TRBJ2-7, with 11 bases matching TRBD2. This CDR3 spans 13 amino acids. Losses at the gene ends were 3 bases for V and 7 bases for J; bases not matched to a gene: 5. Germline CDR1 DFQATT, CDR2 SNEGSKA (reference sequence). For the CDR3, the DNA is TGCAGTGCTAGTAGCGGGGGGGCCCGAGAGCAGTACTTC. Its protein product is CSASSGGAREQYF.

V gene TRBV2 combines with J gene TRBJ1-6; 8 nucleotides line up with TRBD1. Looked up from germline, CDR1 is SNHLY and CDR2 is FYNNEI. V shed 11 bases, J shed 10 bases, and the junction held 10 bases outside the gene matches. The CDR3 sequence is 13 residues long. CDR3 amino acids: CASGRTGQSPLHF. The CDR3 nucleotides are TGTGCCTCAGGGAGGACAGGGCAATCACCCCTCCACTTT.

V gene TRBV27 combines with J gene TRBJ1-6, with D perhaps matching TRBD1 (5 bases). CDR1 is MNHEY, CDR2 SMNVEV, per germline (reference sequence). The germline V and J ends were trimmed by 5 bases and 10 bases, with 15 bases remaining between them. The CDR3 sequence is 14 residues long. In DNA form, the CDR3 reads TGTGCCAGCAGTCCGAGGGGCGTTAAGTCACCCCTCCACTTT. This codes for CASSPRGVKSPLHF.

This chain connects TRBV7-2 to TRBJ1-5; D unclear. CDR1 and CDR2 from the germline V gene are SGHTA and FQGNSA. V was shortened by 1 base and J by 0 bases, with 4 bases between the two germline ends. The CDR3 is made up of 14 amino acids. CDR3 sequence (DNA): TGTGCCAGCAGCTTAGTGGTTAGCAATCAGCCCCAGCATTTT. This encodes CASSLVVSNQPQHF.

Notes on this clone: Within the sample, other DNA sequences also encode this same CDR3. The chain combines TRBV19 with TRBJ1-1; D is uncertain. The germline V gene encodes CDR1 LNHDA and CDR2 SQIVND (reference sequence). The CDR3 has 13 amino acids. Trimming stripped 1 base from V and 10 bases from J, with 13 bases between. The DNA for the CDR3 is TGTGCCAGTAGTATAGGTACAGTACCGAGAGCTTTCTTT. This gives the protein CASSIGTVPRAFF. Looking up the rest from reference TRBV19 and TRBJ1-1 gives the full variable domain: DGGITQSPKYLFRKEGQNVTLSCEQNLNHDAMYWYRQDPGQGLRLIYYSQIVNDFQKGDIAEGYSVSREKKESFPLTVTSAQKNPTAFYLCASSIGTVPRAFFGQGTRLTVV.

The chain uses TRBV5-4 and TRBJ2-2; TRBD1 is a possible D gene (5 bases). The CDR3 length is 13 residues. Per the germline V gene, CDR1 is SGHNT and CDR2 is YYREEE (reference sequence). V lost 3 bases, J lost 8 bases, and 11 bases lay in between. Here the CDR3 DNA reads TGTGCCAGCAGCTGGGGCCGAGCTGGGGAGCTGTTTTTT. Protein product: CASSWGRAGELFF.

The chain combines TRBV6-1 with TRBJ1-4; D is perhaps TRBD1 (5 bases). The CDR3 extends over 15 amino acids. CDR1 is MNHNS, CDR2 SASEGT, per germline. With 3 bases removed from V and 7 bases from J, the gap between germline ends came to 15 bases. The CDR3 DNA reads TGTGCCAGCAGTGAGCAGGGTCCTATGGGTGAAAAACTGTTTTTT. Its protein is CASSEQGPMGEKLFF.

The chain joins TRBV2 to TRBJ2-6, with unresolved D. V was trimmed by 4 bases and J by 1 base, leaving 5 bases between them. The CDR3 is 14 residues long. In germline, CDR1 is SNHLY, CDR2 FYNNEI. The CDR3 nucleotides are TGTGCCAGCAGTGCCGAATCTGGGGCCAACGTCCTGACTTTC. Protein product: CASSAESGANVLTF.

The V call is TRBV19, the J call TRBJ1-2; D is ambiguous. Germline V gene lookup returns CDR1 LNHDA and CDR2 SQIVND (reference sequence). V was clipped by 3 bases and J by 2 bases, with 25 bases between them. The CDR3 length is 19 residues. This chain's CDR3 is CASSIMTVPDNNQNYGYTF. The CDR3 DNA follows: TGTGCCAGTAGTATCATGACGGTTCCCGACAACAACCAAAACTATGGCTACACCTTC.

The CDR3 reads CASSQEAGGPSVEQYF. The CDR3 region has the DNA TGCGCCAGCAGCCAAGAGGCCGGGGGACCCTCCGTCGAGCAGTACTTC. The V gene is TRBV4-1, the J gene TRBJ2-7; TRBD2 is a possible D gene (6 bases). Trimming removed 0 bases from V and 6 bases from J, with 18 bases in between. The length of the CDR3 is 16 residues. CDR1 is MGHRA, CDR2 YSYEKL, per germline.

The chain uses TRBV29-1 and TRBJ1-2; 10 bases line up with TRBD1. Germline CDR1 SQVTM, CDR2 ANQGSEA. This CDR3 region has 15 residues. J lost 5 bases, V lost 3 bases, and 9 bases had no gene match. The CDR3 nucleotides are TGCAGCGTTGATCCGGGGACAGGGGAAACATATGGCTACACCTTC. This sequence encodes CSVDPGTGETYGYTF. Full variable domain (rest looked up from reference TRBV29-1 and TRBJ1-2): SAVISQKPSRDICQRGTSLTIQCQVDSQVTMMFWYRQQPGQSLTLIATANQGSEATYESGFVIDKFPISRPNLTFSTLTVSNMSPEDSSIYLCSVDPGTGETYGYTFGSGTRLTVV.

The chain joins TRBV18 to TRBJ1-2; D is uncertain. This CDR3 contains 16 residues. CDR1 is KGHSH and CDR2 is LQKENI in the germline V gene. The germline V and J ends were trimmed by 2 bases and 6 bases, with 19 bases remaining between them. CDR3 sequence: CASSPWLLGTGHGYTF. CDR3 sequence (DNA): TGTGCCAGCTCACCATGGCTTTTAGGAACGGGCCATGGCTACACCTTC.

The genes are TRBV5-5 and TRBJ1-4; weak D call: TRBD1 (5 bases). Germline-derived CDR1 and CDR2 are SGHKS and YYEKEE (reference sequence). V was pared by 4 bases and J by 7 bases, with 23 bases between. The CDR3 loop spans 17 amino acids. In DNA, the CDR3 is TGTGCCAGCAGCCAGGAGAAGGGGTGGAGAACGATTGAAAAACTGTTTTTT. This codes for CASSQEKGWRTIEKLFF.

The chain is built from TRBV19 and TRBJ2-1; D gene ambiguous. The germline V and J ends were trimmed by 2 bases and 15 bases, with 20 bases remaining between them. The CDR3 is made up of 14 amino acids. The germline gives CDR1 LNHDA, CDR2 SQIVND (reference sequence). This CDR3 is CASSIPGPNVHRFF. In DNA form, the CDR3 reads TGTGCCAGTAGTATACCGGGTCCTAACGTTCACCGGTTCTTC.

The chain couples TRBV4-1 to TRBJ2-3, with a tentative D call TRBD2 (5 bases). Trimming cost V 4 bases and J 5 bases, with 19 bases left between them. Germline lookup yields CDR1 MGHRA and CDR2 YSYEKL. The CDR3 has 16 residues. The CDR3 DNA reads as TGCGCCAGCAGCCCAGGTTTTTCCGCAGGAGGAGATACGCAGTATTTT. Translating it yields CASSPGFSAGGDTQYF.